This TCR beta chain came from a study of T cell responses to AZD1222 COVID-19 vaccine. V was pared by 2 bases and J by 7 bases, with 14 bases between. CDR1 and CDR2 (germline): MNHNS, SASEGT. This CDR3 has 15 residues. Sequenced by immunoSEQ multiplex PCR; TCRdb stores in-frame clones only, minus some. The data contain just over 150,000 clones, about nine tenths of them singletons. Study-wide findings and caveats: Following two doses of AZD1222, Spike-specific TCR breadth and depth rose. Most donors were white British, females outnumbered males, and clonal diversity was possibly underestimated. All repertoire sampling was performed exclusively after the peak T cell response. Baseline serostatus was positive in only a handful of AZD1222 recipients.

With respect to this clone: No antigen is known for it.

Sequencing used peripheral blood, obtained after recovery from COVID-19. The receptor's source is an adult who had recovered from COVID-19. This rearrangement joins TRBV6-1 to TRBJ2-2, with no clear D. In nucleotides, the CDR3 is TGTGCCAGCAGTGAACTCCGGGCTATTCGCGGGGAGCTGTTTTTT. Its protein product is CASSELRAIRGELFF.